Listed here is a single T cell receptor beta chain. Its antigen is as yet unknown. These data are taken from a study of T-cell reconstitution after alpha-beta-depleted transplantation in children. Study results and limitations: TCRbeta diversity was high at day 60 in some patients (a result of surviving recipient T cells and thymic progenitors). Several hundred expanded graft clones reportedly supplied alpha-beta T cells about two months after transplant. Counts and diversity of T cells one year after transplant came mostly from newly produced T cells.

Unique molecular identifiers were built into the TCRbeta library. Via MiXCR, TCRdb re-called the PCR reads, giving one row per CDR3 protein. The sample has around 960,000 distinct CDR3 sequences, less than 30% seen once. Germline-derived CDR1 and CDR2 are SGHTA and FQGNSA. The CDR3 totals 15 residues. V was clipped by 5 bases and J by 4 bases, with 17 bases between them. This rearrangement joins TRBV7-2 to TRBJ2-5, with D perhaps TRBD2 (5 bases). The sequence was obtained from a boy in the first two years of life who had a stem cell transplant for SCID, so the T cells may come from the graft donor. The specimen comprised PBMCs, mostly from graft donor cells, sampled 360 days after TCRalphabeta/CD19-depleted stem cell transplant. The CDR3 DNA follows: TGTGCCAGCAGCGAAAGTCCCGGGAATGGAGAGACCCAGTACTTC. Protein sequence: CASSESPGNGETQYF.